This TCR beta chain is drawn from a study of low-dose radiotherapy and immunotherapy resistance in tumors. Germline assignment: CDR1 SQVTM and CDR2 ANQGSEA. The CDR3 is 14 residues long. V was shortened by 7 bases and J by 5 bases, with 20 bases between the two germline ends. Gene-specific TRAV and TRBV primers were used for first-strand cDNA, covering alpha and beta chains. Amplification, which lasted roughly 22 PCR cycles, used a constant-region primer and V-primer adapter to amplify TCRs. TCRdb itself ran the reads through MiXCR, one entry per CDR3 protein. The data hold around 84,000 distinct CDR3 sequences, with about 17% observed a single time. This clonotype was recorded many times. Time point given: after trial treatment. The treatment: LDRT plus nivolumab, ipilimumab, low-dose cyclophosphamide and aspirin (RACIN trial).

The chain combines TRBV29-1 with TRBJ1-1, with D possibly matching TRBD1 (5 bases). The clonotype comes from a male donor with prostate cancer. The source was PBMCs, collected after low-dose radiotherapy plus immunotherapy. DNA for the CDR3: TGCAGCGCTGGCCAGGGCGCCTTCGGGACTGAAGCTTTCTTT. Translation gives CSAGQGAFGTEAFF.